This T cell receptor beta chain was recovered during a study of shared clonotypes between healthy human individuals. Produced via immunoSEQ multiplex PCR; TCRdb's table is partial and in-frame only. The sample has fewer than 1.4 million clones, around 78% seen once. The CDR3 sequence is 17 residues long. Trimming took 4 bases from V and 5 from J; bases not matched to a gene: 12. Looked up from germline, CDR1 is MGHRA and CDR2 is YSYEKL. The sequencing sample was made of memory CD4+ T cells from PBMCs. Regarding subset: CD45RA-negative fraction. This receptor was identified in a young man in good health. Some clones in this sample may be carry-over from other donors' samples. The chain combines TRBV4-1 with TRBJ2-7; TRBD1 matches 12 bases. CDR3 nucleotide sequence: TGCGCCAGCAGCCTCCGACCGGGACAGGGGGCGCGCAACGAGCAGTACTTC. Protein product: CASSLRPGQGARNEQYF.